This T cell receptor (beta chain) was documented in a study of technical replicates of blood from a handful of donors. Assay: immunoSEQ multiplex PCR; the TCRdb copy retains only in-frame clones and omits some. The sample includes roughly 79,000 clones, 70% to 90% of them seen just once. This clone came up once. Trimming removed 9 bases at V and 4 bases at J, with 15 bases between. The CDR3 has 13 residues. Germline V CDR1 and CDR2: SNHLY, FYNNEI. This sequence was found in a human donor in good health. Some clones in this sample may be carry-over from other donors' samples. The specimen sequenced was PBMCs. This rearrangement joins TRBV2 to TRBJ1-2, with D perhaps TRBD1 (5 bases). This chain's CDR3 is CARYRGGRYGYTF. The DNA of the CDR3 is TGTGCCAGATACCGGGGGGGTCGCTATGGCTACACCTTC.